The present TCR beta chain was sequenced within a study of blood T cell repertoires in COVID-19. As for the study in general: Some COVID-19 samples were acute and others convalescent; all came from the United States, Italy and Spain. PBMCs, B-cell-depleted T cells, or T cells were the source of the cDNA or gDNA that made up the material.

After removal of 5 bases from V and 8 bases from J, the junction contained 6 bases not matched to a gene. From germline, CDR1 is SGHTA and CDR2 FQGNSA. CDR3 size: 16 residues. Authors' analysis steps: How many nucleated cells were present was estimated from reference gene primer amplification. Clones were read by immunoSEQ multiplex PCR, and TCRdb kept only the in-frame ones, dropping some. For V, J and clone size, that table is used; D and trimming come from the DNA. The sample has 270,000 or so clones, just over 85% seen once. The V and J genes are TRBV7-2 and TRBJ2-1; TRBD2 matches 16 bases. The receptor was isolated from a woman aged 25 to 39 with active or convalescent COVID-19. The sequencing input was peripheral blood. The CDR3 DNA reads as TGTGCCAGCAGCCTGGGACTAGCGGGGGGGTCGGATGAGCAGTTCTTC. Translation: CASSLGLAGGSDEQFF. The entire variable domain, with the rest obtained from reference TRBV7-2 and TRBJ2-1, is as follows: GAGVSQSPSNKVTEKGKDVELRCDPISGHTALYWYRQSLGQGLEFLIYFQGNSAPDKSGLPSDRFSAERTGGSVSTLTIQRTQQEDSAVYLCASSLGLAGGSDEQFFGPGTRLTVL.